These 5 T cell receptor beta chains share one sample of origin, sequenced in a study of cytomegalovirus exposure and HLA in healthy donors. In the PCR, 60 Vbeta and 13 Jbeta primers were used. Only in-frame clones appear in the TCRdb table, and some are missing; sequencing was by immunoSEQ multiplex PCR. The sample has 95,000 to 100,000 clones; more than 80% are singletons. Sequenced: PBMCs. The receptors were sampled from a man aged 25 to 45 in good health and CMV-seronegative.

V and J are TRBV25-1 and TRBJ2-5; D is undetermined. CDR1 is MGHDK, CDR2 SYGVNS, per germline. V was pared by 3 bases and J by 4 bases, with 12 bases between. The length of the CDR3 is 14 residues. CDR3 residues: CASSEVTEGETQYF. CDR3 DNA: TGTGCCAGCAGTGAGGTTACAGAAGGAGAGACCCAGTACTTC.

The chain is built from TRBV29-1 and TRBJ2-1, with a possible D match to TRBD2 (7 bases). CDR3 length: 13 amino acids. V was trimmed by 4 bases and J by 7 bases, leaving 14 bases between them. Germline CDR1 SQVTM, CDR2 ANQGSEA. The DNA for the CDR3 is TGCAGCGTTGTCAGGACTAGGGGGAATGAGCAGTTCTTC. Amino acids: CSVVRTRGNEQFF.

This clone was detected a few times. Germline and junction disagree at one end, which may indicate a read error. The V call is TRBV11-1, the J call TRBJ1-3; no definite D call. This CDR3 region has 15 residues. Germline V gives CDR1 SGHAT, CDR2 FQDESV (reference sequence). The CDR3 reads CASSLGGNSGNTIYF. The CDR3 DNA reads TGTGCCAGCAGTTTAGGAGGGAACTCTGGAAACACCATATATTTT.

The genes are TRBV14 and TRBJ2-7; TRBD2 aligns across 9 bases. Germline V gives CDR1 SGHDN, CDR2 FVKESK. Trimming cost V 4 bases and J 5 bases; bases outside gene matches: 6. The CDR3 is made up of 14 amino acids. CDR3 nucleotides: TGTGCCAGCAGCCGACTAGCGGCTCCCCACGAGCAGTACTTC. Encoded protein: CASSRLAAPHEQYF. The full variable domain, rest sourced from reference TRBV14 and TRBJ2-7, is EAGVTQFPSHSVIEKGQTVTLRCDPISGHDNLYWYRRVMGKEIKFLLHFVKESKQDESGMPNNRFLAERTGGTYSTLKVQPAELEDSGVYFCASSRLAAPHEQYFGPGTRLTVT.

This clone has a single count. The V call is TRBV25-1, the J call TRBJ2-3, with TRBD2 matching 11 bases. Germline assignment: CDR1 MGHDK and CDR2 SYGVNS. Losses at the gene ends were 3 bases for V and 4 bases for J; bases not matched to a gene: 6. This CDR3 region has 16 residues. In DNA, the CDR3 is TGTGCCAGCAGTGATCTTAGCGGGAGGGCCGCAGATACGCAGTATTTT. The encoded protein is CASSDLSGRAADTQYF.